This T cell receptor beta chain was captured by sequencing in a study of shared clonotypes between healthy human individuals. The study, taken as a whole, reports: Since donors were few, the genetic and exposure-history diversity represented was limited.

V shed 8 bases and J 6 bases; nucleotides not matched to a gene: 6. Germline loops: CDR1 SNHLY, CDR2 FYNNEI. CDR3 length: 13 residues. Comments on this clone: Its cognate antigen is unknown.

Sequenced by immunoSEQ multiplex PCR; TCRdb stores in-frame clones only, minus some. The sample comprises under 2,000,000 clones, about 95% of which are singletons, and around 1.2% rests with the top ten. Naive CD8 isolation took CD45RO-negative cells positively selected for CCR7 and excluded terminally differentiated effector memory CD45RA+ cells. This chain joins TRBV2 and TRBJ1-3; 8 bases line up with TRBD1. This TCR derives from a young man in good health. The specimen sequenced was naive CD8+ T cells sorted from blood. The CDR3 bases are TGTGCCAGCGGGGACAGGTGGGAAAACACCATATATTTT. Its protein is CASGDRWENTIYF.